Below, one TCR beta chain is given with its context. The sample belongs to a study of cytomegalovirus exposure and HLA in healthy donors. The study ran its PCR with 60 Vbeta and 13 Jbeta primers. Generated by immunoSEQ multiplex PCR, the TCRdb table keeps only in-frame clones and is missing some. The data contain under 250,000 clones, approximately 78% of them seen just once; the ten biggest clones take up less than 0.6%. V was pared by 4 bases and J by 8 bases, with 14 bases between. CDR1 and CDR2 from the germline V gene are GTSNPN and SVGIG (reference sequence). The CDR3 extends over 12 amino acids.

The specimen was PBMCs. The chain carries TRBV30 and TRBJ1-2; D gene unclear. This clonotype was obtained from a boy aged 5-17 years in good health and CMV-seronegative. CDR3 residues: CAWTRPPRGYTF. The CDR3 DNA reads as TGTGCCTGGACTCGCCCCCCCCGGGGCTACACCTTC.